Each of the 7 T cell receptor beta chains below was sequenced from the same sample in a study of blood T cell repertoires in COVID-19 (dated by TCRdb to 2018 to 2020). To prepare the library, the immunoSEQ multiplex PCR assay was applied. Not all clones reach the TCRdb copy of this immuneACCESS table, which keeps in-frame sequences only. Checked studies attribute under half of the gap to unresolved V genes and leave the rest unexplained. For this sample the table gives over 55,000 clones, of which approximately 81% were detected only once. The top ten hold less than 4.5% of the sample. Source material: PBMCs or T cells enriched from blood (not recorded which). These receptors came from a woman aged 40 to 50 with acute COVID-19.

In its sample, this clone was seen once. The chain links TRBV27 to TRBJ2-3, with 8 positions matching TRBD2. The CDR3 consists of 16 residues. Trimming at V came to 2 bases and at J to 6 bases, leaving 10 bases not matched to a gene. Germline CDR1 MNHEY, CDR2 SMNVEV (reference sequence). The DNA of the CDR3 is TGTGCCAGCAGTTTAGTGTGGCTAGCGGGCCCCGATACGCAGTATTTT. Translated: CASSLVWLAGPDTQYF.

V is TRBV3-1 (or the pseudogene TRBV3-2) and J is TRBJ1-2; 10 bases match TRBD1. The CDR3 sequence is 15 residues long. Trimming took 0 bases from V and 8 from J; bases not matched to a gene: 6. Germline loops: CDR1 LGHDT, CDR2 YNNKEL (reference sequence). CDR3 protein: CASSQETGGPTGYTF. In nucleotides, the CDR3 is TGTGCCAGCAGCCAAGAGACAGGGGGCCCGACCGGCTACACCTTC.

The chain recombines TRBV28 with TRBJ2-1; D is possibly TRBD1 (5 bases). V lost 5 bases to trimming and J lost 8 bases, with 10 bases between them. Germline CDR1 reads MDHEN; CDR2 reads SYDVKM. This CDR3 comprises 12 residues. The CDR3 loop is CASSQPRDEQFF. The CDR3 DNA reads TGTGCCAGCAGTCAACCCAGGGATGAGCAGTTCTTC.

This chain uses TRBV2 with TRBJ1-2, with 9 bases fitting TRBD1. Germline V gene sequence: CDR1 SNHLY, CDR2 FYNNEI. The CDR3 extends over 13 amino acids. The V segment lost 8 bases and the J segment 4 bases; nucleotides outside the gene matches: 5. CDR3 amino acids: CASSGTGIYGYTF. The CDR3 DNA sequence: TGTGCCAGCTCGGGGACAGGGATCTATGGCTACACCTTC.

This chain joins TRBV19 and TRBJ2-6; possibly TRBD2 for D (5 bases). Trimming pared 11 bases from V and 2 bases from J, leaving 10 bases between. The CDR3 sequence is 13 residues long. Germline CDR1 is LNHDA and CDR2 is SQIVND (reference sequence). CDR3 coding DNA: TGTGCCTCCTTGAGGGCTGGGGCCAACGTCCTGACTTTC. This translates into CASLRAGANVLTF.

The V and J genes are TRBV27 and TRBJ1-2; no definite D call. From germline, CDR1 is MNHEY and CDR2 SMNVEV (reference sequence). Trimming pared 6 bases from V and 2 bases from J, leaving 13 bases between. The CDR3 extends over 14 amino acids. As DNA, the CDR3 is TGTGCCAGCAGCGAAGGCGGGCAGAACTATGGCTACACCTTC. Translated, it gives CASSEGGQNYGYTF.

The chain combines TRBV11-2 with TRBJ1-2, with TRBD1 identical over 8 bases. V trimming: 0 bases; J trimming: 5 bases; junction bases outside the gene matches: 8. CDR1 is SGHAT, CDR2 FQNNGV, per germline. The CDR3 contains 16 residues. CDR3 in amino acids: CASSLDSPGGLYGYTF. DNA for the CDR3: TGTGCCAGCAGCTTAGATAGTCCAGGGGGCCTGTATGGCTACACCTTC.